Below are 27 T cell receptor beta chains sequenced from a single sample in a study of early T cells in non-severe SARS-CoV-2 infection listed by TCRdb under 2021. The library relied on 5' RACE. Sequencing used a NextSeq 500. TCRdb trimmed the raw reads at Q25, called clones with MiXCR and kept productive beta chains. Each record represents a unique CDR3 protein, reported with the most common genes and DNA among its rows. This sample lists more than 85,000 distinct CDR3 sequences; around 14% were detected once. Jointly, the top ten make up approximately 6% of the sample. The sample comprised whole blood. The receptors derive from an adult who was a healthcare worker with PCR-confirmed SARS-CoV-2 infection or an uninfected control (not recorded which).

This chain connects TRBV29-1 to TRBJ1-3; D is perhaps TRBD1 (5 bases). Trimming took off 3 bases at V and 1 base at J, with 10 bases between the two ends. Germline CDR1 SQVTM, CDR2 ANQGSEA. The CDR3 is 14 residues long. CDR3 DNA sequence: TGCAGCGTTGACCGTAGGACATCTGGAAACACCATATATTTT. It translates to CSVDRRTSGNTIYF. Complete variable domain (other parts from reference TRBV29-1 and TRBJ1-3): SAVISQKPSRDICQRGTSLTIQCQVDSQVTMMFWYRQQPGQSLTLIATANQGSEATYESGFVIDKFPISRPNLTFSTLTVSNMSPEDSSIYLCSVDRRTSGNTIYFGEGSWLTVV.

This clonotype showed up just a few times. The chain employs TRBV21-1 and TRBJ1-5; TRBD1 was called by the table and not checked on the DNA. TRBV21-1 has pseudogene status. This CDR3 region has 17 residues. The CDR3 region is CASSKLEGGEWFQPQHF. In nucleotides, the CDR3 is TGTGCCAGCAGCAAATTAGAAGGGGGCGAATGGTTTCAGCCCCAGCATTTT.

This clonotype came up many times. The chain uses TRBV20-1 and TRBJ1-1; 7 bases are a match to TRBD1. Losses at the gene ends were 4 bases for V and 5 bases for J; bases not matched to a gene: 10. Per the germline V gene, CDR1 is DFQATT and CDR2 is SNEGSKA (reference sequence). The CDR3 runs to 14 residues. CDR3 sequence: CSAKTGAVWTEAFF. The CDR3 DNA reads as TGCAGTGCTAAAACAGGGGCTGTTTGGACTGAAGCTTTCTTT.

This clonotype was observed at least ten times. The V call is TRBV6-2 or TRBV6-3, the J call TRBJ2-2; 13 nucleotides line up with TRBD2. V shed 6 bases and J 7 bases; nucleotides not matched to a gene: 17. Looked up from germline, CDR1 is MNHEY and CDR2 is SVGEGT. This CDR3 is built from 19 residues. The CDR3: CASSPLTGTSGTTLGELFF. DNA of the CDR3: TGTGCCAGCAGCCCTCTGACCGGGACTAGCGGGACCACCCTCGGGGAGCTGTTTTTT.

Details on this clonotype: A read error may explain this, as a much larger clone is one base away. Here the CDR3 omits its conserved ending phenylalanine or tryptophan, so a read error is the likely source. V is TRBV14 and J is TRBJ1-2; D is possibly TRBD1 (6 bases). CDR1 SGHDN and CDR2 FVKESK come from the germline V gene. This CDR3 is built from 13 residues. V lost 4 bases, J lost 7 bases, and 13 bases lay in between. This CDR3 reads CASSLAGGVGYTL. The CDR3 bases are TGTGCCAGCAGCCTGGCGGGGGGCGTTGGCTACACCCTC.

CDR3 sequence: CSASYGRASYNEQFF. CDR3 bases: TGCAGTGCTAGTTACGGGAGGGCCTCCTACAATGAGCAGTTCTTC. V usage is TRBV20-1 and J usage is TRBJ2-1; 8 bases match TRBD2. With V trimmed by 3 bases and J by 0 bases, 4 bases remained unmatched. The CDR3 consists of 15 residues. CDR1 and CDR2 from the germline V gene are DFQATT and SNEGSKA (reference sequence).

The rearrangement links TRBV6-2 or TRBV6-3 to TRBJ2-7, with D unresolved. V was clipped by 7 bases and J by 2 bases, with 12 bases between them. The CDR3 contains 13 residues. Germline V gene lookup returns CDR1 MNHEY and CDR2 SVGEGT. This CDR3 is CASTGVGTYEQYF. CDR3 bases: TGTGCCAGCACTGGAGTCGGCACCTACGAGCAGTACTTC.

The chain recombines TRBV7-2 with TRBJ2-2, with D unresolved. V dropped 6 bases and J dropped 7 bases, with 12 bases sitting between them. The CDR3 length is 13 residues. Germline V gives CDR1 SGHTA, CDR2 FQGNSA. In nucleotides, the CDR3 is TGTGCCAGCAGACTGTATCTTGTCGGGGAGCTGTTTTTT. Amino acid sequence: CASRLYLVGELFF.

The J gene is TRBJ1-2, the V gene TRBV12-3 or TRBV12-4, with a tentative D call TRBD1 (6 bases). The CDR3 has 12 residues. With 6 bases removed from V and 8 bases from J, the gap between germline ends came to 13 bases. The DNA for the CDR3 is TGTGCCAGCAGCCTGGACAGTCGGGGCTACACCTTC. Translated, it gives CASSLDSRGYTF.

The J gene is TRBJ2-7, the V gene TRBV28; D is perhaps TRBD2 (6 bases). From germline, CDR1 is MDHEN and CDR2 SYDVKM. The CDR3 is made up of 14 amino acids. Trimming cost V 3 bases and J 1 base, with 10 bases left between them. CDR3: CASSFGGKSYEQYF. In DNA form, the CDR3 reads TGTGCCAGCAGTTTCGGGGGTAAATCCTACGAGCAGTACTTC. The entire variable domain, with the rest obtained from reference TRBV28 and TRBJ2-7, is as follows: DVKVTQSSRYLVKRTGEKVFLECVQDMDHENMFWYRQDPGLGLRLIYFSYDVKMKEKGDIPEGYSVSREKKERFSLILESASTNQTSMYLCASSFGGKSYEQYFGPGTRLTVT.

This clonotype was counted many times. The chain employs TRBV28 and TRBJ2-7; D remains unclear. The germline V gene encodes CDR1 MDHEN and CDR2 SYDVKM. With 3 bases removed from V and 2 bases from J, the gap between germline ends came to 8 bases. The CDR3 length is 13 residues. CDR3 in DNA: TGTGCCAGCAGTTTTTCAGGTACCTACGAGCAGTACTTC. Translation: CASSFSGTYEQYF.

This clonotype was seen repeatedly, ten times or more. The V call is TRBV7-9, the J call TRBJ2-5, with 9 nucleotides matching TRBD2. From germline, CDR1 is SEHNR and CDR2 FQNEAQ (reference sequence). Losses at the gene ends were 1 base for V and 5 bases for J; bases not matched to a gene: 11. The CDR3 is made up of 17 amino acids. CDR3 sequence reads: CASSLVYSAGGGETQYF. The DNA of the CDR3 is TGTGCCAGCAGCTTAGTCTACTCAGCGGGAGGCGGGGAGACCCAGTACTTC.

The V and J genes are TRBV20-1 and TRBJ2-3; a possible D gene is TRBD1 (6 bases). Per germline, CDR1 DFQATT and CDR2 SNEGSKA (reference sequence). The CDR3 contains 14 residues. Trimming took off 3 bases at V and 4 bases at J, with 14 bases between the two ends. This CDR3 is CSARGALDSDTQYF. The CDR3 nucleotides read TGCAGTGCTAGGGGGGCCCTTGACTCAGATACGCAGTATTTT.

V and J are TRBV5-5 and TRBJ2-7; tentative D call: TRBD1 (5 bases). This CDR3 comprises 13 residues. Germline CDR1 and CDR2: SGHKS and YYEKEE (reference sequence). V was shortened by 2 bases and J by 2 bases, with 8 bases between the two germline ends. The CDR3: CASSLQVPYEQYF. CDR3 DNA sequence: TGTGCCAGCAGCTTACAGGTTCCCTACGAGCAGTACTTC. The whole variable domain, remainder taken from reference TRBV5-5 and TRBJ2-7, is DAGVTQSPTHLIKTRGQQVTLRCSPISGHKSVSWYQQVLGQGPQFIFQYYEKEERGRGNFPDRFSARQFPNYSSELNVNALLLGDSALYLCASSLQVPYEQYFGPGTRLTVT.

This clonotype was seen many times. The chain employs TRBV3-1 and TRBJ2-7; a weak D match, TRBD2 (7 bases). Germline V gene sequence: CDR1 LGHDT, CDR2 YNNKEL (reference sequence). V dropped 4 bases and J dropped 3 bases, with 13 bases sitting between them. The CDR3 extends over 14 amino acids. This CDR3 is CASSREGGGYEQYF. The CDR3 coding sequence is TGTGCCAGCAGCCGAGAAGGGGGGGGCTACGAGCAGTACTTC.

Many counts were recorded for this clonotype. As DNA, the CDR3 is TGCAGTGCTAGGAAGACAGGGCTCGATGGCTACACCTTC. Translated: CSARKTGLDGYTF. The chain is built from TRBV20-1 and TRBJ1-2; the match to TRBD1 covers 7 bases. Trimming at V came to 3 bases and at J to 6 bases, leaving 7 bases not matched to a gene. Germline CDR1 is DFQATT and CDR2 is SNEGSKA (reference sequence). The CDR3 loop spans 13 amino acids.

This clonotype was picked up a small number of times. This chain joins TRBV6-6 and TRBJ2-7; D is unclear. Germline V gene data show CDR1 as MNHNY and CDR2 as SVGAGI (reference sequence). V was pared by 2 bases and J by 4 bases, with 18 bases between. The CDR3 extends over 16 amino acids. The CDR3 is CASSYGMYGSRYEQYF. CDR3 coding DNA: TGTGCCAGCAGTTACGGGATGTATGGGTCCAGGTACGAGCAGTACTTC.

There are many counts of this clonotype. The rearrangement uses TRBV19 and TRBJ2-7; 7 nucleotides line up with TRBD2. This CDR3 spans 16 amino acids. V lost 3 bases, J lost 4 bases, and 12 bases stayed unmatched. The germline V gene has CDR1 LNHDA and CDR2 SQIVND (reference sequence). CDR3: CASSIGGGLSRYEQYF. CDR3 DNA: TGTGCCAGTAGTATTGGCGGGGGACTCTCGAGATACGAGCAGTACTTC.

The gene calls are TRBV7-2 and TRBJ2-7; D remains unclear. This CDR3 is built from 14 residues. V lost 1 base to trimming and J lost 6 bases, with 13 bases between them. Germline CDR1 and CDR2: SGHTA and FQGNSA. CDR3 sequence: CASSLGPSPLEQYF. CDR3 nucleotides: TGTGCCAGCAGCTTAGGCCCCTCTCCACTCGAGCAGTACTTC.

CDR3 protein: CASSFHGRASEQYF. The CDR3 coding sequence is TGTGCCAGCAGTTTTCACGGGAGGGCAAGTGAGCAGTACTTC. The J gene is TRBJ2-7, the V gene TRBV12-3 or TRBV12-4; TRBD2 matches at 8 bases. This CDR3 is 14 amino acids long. V gave up 3 bases and J gave up 7 bases; unmatched junction bases: 8.

This clonotype was counted only a few times. The chain uses TRBV6-1 and TRBJ2-7, with D perhaps matching TRBD2 (6 bases). Germline loops: CDR1 MNHNS, CDR2 SASEGT. This CDR3 region has 14 residues. Deletions cut 6 bases from V and 0 bases from J, with 12 bases between. CDR3 bases: TGTGCCAGCAGGGATCCTAGCGTCTCCTACGAGCAGTACTTC. It translates to CASRDPSVSYEQYF.

This clonotype was recorded many times. The chain carries TRBV28 and TRBJ1-1; D possibly corresponds to TRBD1 (6 bases). V lost 6 bases and J lost 6, with 23 bases in between. Germline CDR1 reads MDHEN; CDR2 reads SYDVKM. The length of the CDR3 is 16 residues. The CDR3 coding sequence is TGTGCCAGCAGATCTAAACAGGGCTGGGGTAGCGCTGAAGCTTTCTTT. Its protein is CASRSKQGWGSAEAFF.

This clonotype was detected ten times or more. The chain has TRBV11-2 and TRBJ1-6; D perhaps matches TRBD1 (6 bases). V was clipped by 3 bases and J by 8 bases, with 14 bases between them. This CDR3 is built from 15 residues. Germline V gene data show CDR1 as SGHAT and CDR2 as FQNNGV. The CDR3 protein is CASSFSGARDSPLHF. The CDR3 coding sequence is TGTGCCAGCAGCTTCTCAGGGGCCAGGGATTCACCCCTCCACTTT.

This clonotype has ten or more counts. The V and J genes are TRBV7-3 and TRBJ2-3, with 7 positions matching TRBD1. The ends lost 4 bases at V and 0 bases at J; junction bases unmatched: 1. The length of the CDR3 is 14 residues. Germline V lookup: CDR1 SGHTA, CDR2 FQGTGA. The CDR3 is CASSSGQSTDTQYF. The CDR3 DNA follows: TGTGCCAGCAGCTCGGGACAGAGCACAGATACGCAGTATTTT.

This clonotype has at least ten counts. V gene TRBV7-9 combines with J gene TRBJ1-6; 7 bases agree with TRBD1. With 6 bases clipped from V and 8 bases from J, the junction kept 4 bases outside the gene matches. Per germline, CDR1 SEHNR and CDR2 FQNEAQ (reference sequence). The CDR3 is 13 residues long. The CDR3 DNA follows: TGTGCCAGCAGACGACAGGGCGATTCACCCCTCCACTTT. Translated: CASRRQGDSPLHF.

There are a few counts of this clonotype. The rearrangement links TRBV6-2 or TRBV6-3 to TRBJ1-6; D ambiguous. CDR1 and CDR2 (germline): MNHEY, SVGEGT. Between the trimmed V and J ends, which lost 6 bases and 11 bases, there was a span of 14 bases. This CDR3 has 13 amino acids. In DNA, the CDR3 is TGTGCCAGCAGGCGGACGTCGGAACCACCCCTCCACTTT. This translates into CASRRTSEPPLHF.

This clonotype has ten or more counts. The CDR3 DNA sequence: TGTGCCAGCAGCGGAATGGGCCCAGATACGCAGTATTTT. This gives the protein CASSGMGPDTQYF. The rearrangement links TRBV9 to TRBJ2-3; D remains unclear. Germline lookup yields CDR1 SGDLS and CDR2 YYNGEE. The CDR3 totals 13 residues. The V gene lost 3 bases and the J gene lost 4 bases, with 9 bases spanning the gap.